Below, 2 T cell receptor beta chains from the same sample are listed, as sequenced in a study of CD8+ T cells in alopecia areata. Documented treatment: oral pan-JAK inhibitor, 5-10 mg twice daily. Sequencing templates came from extracted RNA that was reverse transcribed into cDNA. The protocol was immunoSEQ multiplex PCR, while the TCRdb copy is restricted to in-frame clones and leaves out a portion. The data hold fewer than 250,000 clones, with less than 65% observed a single time. The material was CD4+ T cells sorted from blood, obtained at week 24, from a patient treated with tofacitinib. Every receptor here comes from a human donor with alopecia areata.

V usage is TRBV4-1 and J usage is TRBJ1-2; the D is unclear. The CDR3 consists of 15 residues. V lost 0 bases, J lost 7 bases, and 15 bases lay in between. Germline CDR1 and CDR2: MGHRA and YSYEKL. The CDR3 loop is CASSQDLKGGLGYTF. The DNA for the CDR3 is TGCGCCAGCAGCCAAGATTTAAAGGGTGGTCTTGGCTACACCTTC.

The rearrangement uses TRBV29-1 and TRBJ2-1; D is undetermined. Germline V gene data show CDR1 as SQVTM and CDR2 as ANQGSEA. The CDR3 covers 15 residues. Trimming cost V 6 bases and J 1 base, with 16 bases left between them. The CDR3 DNA sequence: TGCAGCGTCGCATTGGGTGGCAGTTCCTACAATGAGCAGTTCTTC. Translating it yields CSVALGGSSYNEQFF.